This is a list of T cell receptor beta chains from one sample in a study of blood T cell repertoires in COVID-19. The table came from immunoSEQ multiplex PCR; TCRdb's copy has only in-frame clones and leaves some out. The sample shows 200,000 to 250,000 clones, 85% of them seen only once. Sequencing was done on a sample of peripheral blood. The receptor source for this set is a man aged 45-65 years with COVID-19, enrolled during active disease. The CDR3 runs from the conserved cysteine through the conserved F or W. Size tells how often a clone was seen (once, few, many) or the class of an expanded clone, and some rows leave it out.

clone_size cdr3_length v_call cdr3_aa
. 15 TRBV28 CASSLGVSGGETQYF
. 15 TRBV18 CASSPDGNSGNTIYF
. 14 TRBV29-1 CSSPVQGDNQPQHF
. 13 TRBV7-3 CASSPSSTGELFF
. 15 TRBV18 CASSLTGALGNTIYF
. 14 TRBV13 CASGTSGGVYEQYF
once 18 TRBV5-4 CASSPGTSGGAMTDTQYF
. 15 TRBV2 CASSEVGRMNTEAFF
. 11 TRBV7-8 CASGQEAPRHF
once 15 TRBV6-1 CASSDRDRVSDTQYF
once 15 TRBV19 CASSYGLGGNQPQHF
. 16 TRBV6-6 CASSPGGTLSYNEQFF
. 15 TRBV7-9 CASSLAGTSQETQYF
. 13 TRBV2 CASNIQGGRGYTF
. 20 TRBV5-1 CASSLSGLAGASVILFTQYF
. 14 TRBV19 CASRLAGLADTQYF
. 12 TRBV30 CAWRRTGFGYTF
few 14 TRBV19 CASSIGQANYGYTF
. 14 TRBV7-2 CASSLAAFNYGYTF
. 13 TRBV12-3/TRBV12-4 CASSLGGYNEQFF
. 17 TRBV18 CASSPPYGQENQETQYF
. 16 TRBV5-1 CASSLTLATSTDTQYF
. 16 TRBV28 CASSLLVAGGGQPQHF
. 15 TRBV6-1 CASSEPGTGTYEQYF
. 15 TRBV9 CASSRRGGDTDTQYF
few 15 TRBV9 CASSARQVNTGELFF
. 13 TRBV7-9 CASSLAGDQPQHF
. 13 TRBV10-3 CAITSGGTDTQYF
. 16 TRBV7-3 CASSLGQGTPNEKLFF
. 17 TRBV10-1 CASSTVRPGGSYNEQFF
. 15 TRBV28 CASSLTLSVQETQYF
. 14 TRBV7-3 CASSLARGYNEQFF
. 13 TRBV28 CASSHARDYEQYF
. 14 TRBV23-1 CASSQSGGVYGYTF
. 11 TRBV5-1 CASSSGKTQYF
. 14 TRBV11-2 CASSTRTAANGYTF
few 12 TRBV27 CASKIQGYGYTF
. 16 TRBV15 CATSRDRGQWMLEQYF
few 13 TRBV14 CASSRGTDEKLFF
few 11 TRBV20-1 CSTPGGWEAFF
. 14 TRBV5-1 CASSFPGQGAEQFF